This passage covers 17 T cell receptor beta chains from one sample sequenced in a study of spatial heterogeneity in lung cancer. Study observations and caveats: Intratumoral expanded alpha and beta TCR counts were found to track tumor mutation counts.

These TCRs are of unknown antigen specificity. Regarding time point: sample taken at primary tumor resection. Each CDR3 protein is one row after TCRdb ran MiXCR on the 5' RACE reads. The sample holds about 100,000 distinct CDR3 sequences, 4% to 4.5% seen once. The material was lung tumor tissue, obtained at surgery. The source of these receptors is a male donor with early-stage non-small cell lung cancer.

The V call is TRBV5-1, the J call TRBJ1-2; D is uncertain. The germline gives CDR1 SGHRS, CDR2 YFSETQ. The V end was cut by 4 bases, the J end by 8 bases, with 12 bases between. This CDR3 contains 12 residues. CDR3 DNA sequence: TGCGCCAGCAGCCCCGGCGCGGCGGGCTACACCTTC. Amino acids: CASSPGAAGYTF.

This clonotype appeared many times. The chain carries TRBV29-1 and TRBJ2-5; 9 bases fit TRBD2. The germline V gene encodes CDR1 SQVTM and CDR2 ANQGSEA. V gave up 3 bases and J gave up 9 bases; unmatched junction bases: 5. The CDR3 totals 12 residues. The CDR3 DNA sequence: TGCAGCGTTGACAACAGCGGGAGGCCCCAGTACTTC. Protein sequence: CSVDNSGRPQYF.

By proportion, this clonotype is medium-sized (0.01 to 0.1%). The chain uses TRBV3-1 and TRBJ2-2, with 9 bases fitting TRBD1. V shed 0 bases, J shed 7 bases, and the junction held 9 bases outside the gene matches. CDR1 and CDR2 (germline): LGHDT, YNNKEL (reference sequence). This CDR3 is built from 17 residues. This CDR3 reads CASSQDRGQGLGGELFF. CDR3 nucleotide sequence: TGTGCCAGCAGCCAAGATCGGGGACAGGGACTCGGCGGGGAGCTGTTTTTT.

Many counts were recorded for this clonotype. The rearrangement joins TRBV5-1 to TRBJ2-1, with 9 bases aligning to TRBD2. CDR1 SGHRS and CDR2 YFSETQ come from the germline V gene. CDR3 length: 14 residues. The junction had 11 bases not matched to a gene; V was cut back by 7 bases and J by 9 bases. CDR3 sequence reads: CASGTSSGSSEQFF. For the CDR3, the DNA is TGCGCCAGCGGAACCAGTAGCGGGAGTAGTGAGCAGTTCTTC.

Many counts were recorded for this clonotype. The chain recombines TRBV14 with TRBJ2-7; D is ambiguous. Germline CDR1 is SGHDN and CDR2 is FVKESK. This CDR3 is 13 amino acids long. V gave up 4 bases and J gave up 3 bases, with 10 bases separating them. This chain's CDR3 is CASSPLAGYEQYF. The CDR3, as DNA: TGTGCCAGCAGCCCTTTGGCAGGCTACGAGCAGTACTTC.

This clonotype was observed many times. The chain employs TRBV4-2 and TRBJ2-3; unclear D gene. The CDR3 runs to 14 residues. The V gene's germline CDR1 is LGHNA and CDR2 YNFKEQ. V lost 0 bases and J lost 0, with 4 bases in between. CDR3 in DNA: TGTGCCAGCAGCCAAGATGACAGCACAGATACGCAGTATTTT. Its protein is CASSQDDSTDTQYF.

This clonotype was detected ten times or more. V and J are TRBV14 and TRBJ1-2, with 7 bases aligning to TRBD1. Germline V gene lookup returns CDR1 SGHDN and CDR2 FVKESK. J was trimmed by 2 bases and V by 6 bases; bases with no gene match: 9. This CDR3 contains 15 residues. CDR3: CASSRWDRPNYGYTF. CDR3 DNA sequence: TGTGCCAGCAGTCGATGGGACAGACCGAACTATGGCTACACCTTC.

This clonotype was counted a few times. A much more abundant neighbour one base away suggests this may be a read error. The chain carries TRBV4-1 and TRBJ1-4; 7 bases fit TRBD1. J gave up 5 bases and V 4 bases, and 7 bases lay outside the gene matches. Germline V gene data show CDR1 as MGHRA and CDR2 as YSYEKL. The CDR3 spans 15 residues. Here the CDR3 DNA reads TGCGCCAGCAGCCTAGTCGACAGGGAGAATGAAAAACTGTTTTTT. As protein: CASSLVDRENEKLFF.

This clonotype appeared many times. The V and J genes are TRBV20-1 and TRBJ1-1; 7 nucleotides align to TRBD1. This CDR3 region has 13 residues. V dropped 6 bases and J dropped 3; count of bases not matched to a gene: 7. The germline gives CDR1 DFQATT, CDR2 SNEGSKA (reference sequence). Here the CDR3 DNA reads TGCAGTGCCCAAGCAGGGACAGACACTGAAGCTTTCTTT. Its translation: CSAQAGTDTEAFF.

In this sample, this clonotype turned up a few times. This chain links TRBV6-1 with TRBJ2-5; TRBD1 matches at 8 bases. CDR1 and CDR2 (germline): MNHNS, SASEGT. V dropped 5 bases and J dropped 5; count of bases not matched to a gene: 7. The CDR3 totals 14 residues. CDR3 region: CASSSDRASETQYF. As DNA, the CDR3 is TGTGCCAGCAGTTCGGACAGGGCATCGGAGACCCAGTACTTC.

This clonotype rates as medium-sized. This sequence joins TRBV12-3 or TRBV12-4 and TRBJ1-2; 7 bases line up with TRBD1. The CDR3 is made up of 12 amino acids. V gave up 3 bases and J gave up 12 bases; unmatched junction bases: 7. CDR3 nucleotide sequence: TGTGCCAGCAGTTTCGCGACAGGGTATCACACCTTC. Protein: CASSFATGYHTF.

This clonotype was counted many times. CDR3 region: CASSFSLRNEQFF. DNA of the CDR3: TGTGCCAGCAGCTTTTCGTTAAGGAATGAGCAGTTCTTC. The gene calls are TRBV5-6 and TRBJ2-1; D is unresolved. V was trimmed by 2 bases and J by 7 bases, leaving 10 bases between them. CDR3 size: 13 residues. The germline CDR1 and CDR2 sequences are SGHDT and YYEEEE.

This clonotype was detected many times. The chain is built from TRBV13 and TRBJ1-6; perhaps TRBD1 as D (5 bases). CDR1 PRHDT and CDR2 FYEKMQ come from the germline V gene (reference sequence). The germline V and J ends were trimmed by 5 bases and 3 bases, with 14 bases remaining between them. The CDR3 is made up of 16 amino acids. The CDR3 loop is CASSIRQSNYNSPLHF. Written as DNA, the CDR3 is TGTGCCAGCAGCATAAGACAGAGCAACTATAATTCACCCCTCCACTTT.

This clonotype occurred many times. CDR3 coding DNA: TGCGCCAGCAGCCAACAGGGGAGCAATCAGCCCCAGCATTTT. Translation: CASSQQGSNQPQHF. This rearrangement joins TRBV4-1 to TRBJ1-5; TRBD1 might be the D (6 bases). This CDR3 is built from 14 residues. Germline-derived CDR1 and CDR2 are MGHRA and YSYEKL. V shed 2 bases and J shed 1 base, with 6 bases lying between them.

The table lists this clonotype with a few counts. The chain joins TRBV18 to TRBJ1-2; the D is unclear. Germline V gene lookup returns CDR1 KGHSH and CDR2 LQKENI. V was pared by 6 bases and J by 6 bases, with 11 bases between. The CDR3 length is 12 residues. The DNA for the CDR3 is TGTGCCAGCTCTGAGAGCCCCCATGGCTACACCTTC. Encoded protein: CASSESPHGYTF. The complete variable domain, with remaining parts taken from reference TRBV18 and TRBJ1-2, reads NAGVMQNPRHLVRRRGQEARLRCSPMKGHSHVYWYRQLPEEGLKFMVYLQKENIIDESGMPKERFSAEFPKEGPSILRIQQVVRGDSAAYFCASSESPHGYTFGSGTRLTVV.

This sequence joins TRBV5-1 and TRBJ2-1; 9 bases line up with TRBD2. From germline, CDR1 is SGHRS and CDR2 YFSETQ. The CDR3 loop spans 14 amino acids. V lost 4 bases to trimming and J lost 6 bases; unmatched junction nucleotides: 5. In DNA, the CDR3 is TGCGCCAGCAGCCCGGCGGGAGGGTTCAATGAGCAGTTCTTC. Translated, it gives CASSPAGGFNEQFF.

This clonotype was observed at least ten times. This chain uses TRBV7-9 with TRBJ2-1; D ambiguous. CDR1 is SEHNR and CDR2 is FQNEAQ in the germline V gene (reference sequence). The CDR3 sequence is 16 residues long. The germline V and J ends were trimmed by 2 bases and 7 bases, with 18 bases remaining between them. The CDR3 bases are TGTGCCAGCAGCTTATGGTCCCGAAACCCTAAGAATGAGCAGTTCTTC. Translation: CASSLWSRNPKNEQFF.